Each of the 29 T cell receptor beta chains below was sequenced from the same sample in a study of cytomegalovirus exposure and HLA in healthy donors. Profiled with immunoSEQ multiplex PCR; TCRdb holds only in-frame clones, not every one. The sample consists of 90,000 to 100,000 clones, approximately 84% of them appearing once. The sequencing sample was made of PBMCs. The receptors come from a man younger than 30 in good health and CMV-seropositive.

The genes are TRBV9 and TRBJ1-5; D uncertain. Germline V gene sequence: CDR1 SGDLS, CDR2 YYNGEE. The CDR3 runs to 14 residues. Between the trimmed V and J ends, which lost 4 bases and 6 bases, there was a span of 14 bases. This chain's CDR3 is CASSPGKVGQPQHF. The CDR3 nucleotides are TGTGCCAGCAGCCCGGGTAAGGTGGGTCAGCCCCAGCATTTT.

This sequence joins TRBV5-6 and TRBJ2-3; TRBD2 matches 11 bases. Unmatched junction bases numbered 12, after V lost 4 bases and J lost 11 bases. The CDR3 contains 15 residues. From germline, CDR1 is SGHDT and CDR2 YYEEEE. CDR3 amino acids: CASSTATSGGPKQYF. The CDR3 nucleotides are TGTGCCAGCAGCACCGCCACTAGCGGGGGTCCGAAGCAGTATTTT.

This clone was detected a few times. The chain joins TRBV7-9 to TRBJ2-1, with a weak D call TRBD2 (5 bases). CDR3 length equals 15 residues. Trimming took 1 base from V and 10 from J, leaving 17 bases between them. Per the germline V gene, CDR1 is SEHNR and CDR2 is FQNEAQ (reference sequence). The CDR3 loop is CASSLGTHWDREQFF. CDR3 nucleotides: TGTGCCAGCAGCTTAGGGACTCACTGGGATAGGGAGCAGTTCTTC.

V and J are TRBV11-2 and TRBJ2-7; 8 bases agree with TRBD1. Germline V gene sequence: CDR1 SGHAT, CDR2 FQNNGV. This CDR3 has 14 amino acids. V lost 6 bases, J lost 4 bases, and 8 bases stayed unmatched. As DNA, the CDR3 is TGTGCCAGCAGTCGGGGACAGGCGGGGTACGAGCAGTACTTC. Translating gives CASSRGQAGYEQYF.

The CDR3 sequence is CASSPQTYNEQFF. The CDR3 region has the DNA TGTGCCAGCAGCCCACAGACATACAATGAGCAGTTCTTC. The gene calls are TRBV28 and TRBJ2-1; D gene unclear. This CDR3 is built from 13 residues. Germline V CDR1 and CDR2: MDHEN, SYDVKM. Trimming removed 6 bases at V and 4 bases at J, with 10 bases between.

This sequence joins TRBV7-3 and TRBJ2-3; 12 bases match TRBD2. This CDR3 region has 15 residues. V lost 5 bases, J lost 7 bases, and 7 bases stayed unmatched. CDR1 and CDR2 from the germline V gene are SGHTA and FQGTGA. As DNA, the CDR3 is TGTGCCAGCAGCACGACTAGCGGGAGTAAAAATACGCAGTATTTT. It is translated as CASSTTSGSKNTQYF.

The V gene is TRBV11-3, the J gene TRBJ1-1; TRBD1 aligns across 7 bases. V was clipped by 3 bases and J by 3 bases; unmatched bases: 7. The CDR3 has 15 amino acids. Germline CDR1 SGHNT, CDR2 YENEEA. CDR3 loop: CASSFEQGIDTEAFF. For the CDR3, the DNA is TGTGCCAGCAGCTTCGAACAGGGGATTGACACTGAAGCTTTCTTT.

A few counts support this clone. The CDR3 sequence is CASSPFRGGQETQYF. The CDR3 DNA reads as TGTGCCAGCAGTCCATTCCGCGGGGGCCAAGAGACCCAGTACTTC. The V and J genes are TRBV11-3 and TRBJ2-5; 7 nucleotides match TRBD2. The germline V gene has CDR1 SGHNT and CDR2 YENEEA. The CDR3 runs to 15 residues. Trimming cost V 6 bases and J 1 base; bases outside gene matches: 8.

This clone has just a few counts. The chain recombines TRBV7-9 with TRBJ2-2, with TRBD2 matching 7 bases. The CDR3 covers 15 residues. Losses at the gene ends were 1 base for V and 2 bases for J; bases not matched to a gene: 1. Germline lookup yields CDR1 SEHNR and CDR2 FQNEAQ (reference sequence). The CDR3 loop reads CASSLGGGNTGELFF. As DNA, the CDR3 is TGTGCCAGCAGCTTAGGCGGGGGAAACACCGGGGAGCTGTTTTTT.

CDR3 nucleotide sequence: TGTGCCAGCCGAGGACTAGCGGGGAAAAGTTACAATGAGCAGTTCTTC. As protein: CASRGLAGKSYNEQFF. The chain combines TRBV19 with TRBJ2-1, with 12 bases fitting TRBD2. Germline CDR1 reads LNHDA; CDR2 reads SQIVND (reference sequence). Trimming at V came to 9 bases and at J to 4 bases, leaving 10 bases not matched to a gene. This CDR3 contains 16 residues.

This clone was observed once. The V and J genes are TRBV28 and TRBJ1-4; 9 bases line up with TRBD1. The germline V gene encodes CDR1 MDHEN and CDR2 SYDVKM. V dropped 5 bases and J dropped 1; count of bases not matched to a gene: 5. The CDR3 has 16 residues. The CDR3 bases are TGTGCCAGCAGTGGGACAGGGTTTTTAACTAATGAAAAACTGTTTTTT. It codes for CASSGTGFLTNEKLFF.

This clone appeared a single time. This chain connects TRBV6-4 to TRBJ1-2; no reliable D call. CDR1 MRHNA and CDR2 SNTAGT come from the germline V gene. This CDR3 region has 16 residues. Trimming left V 6 bases short and J 4 bases short, with 21 bases between. In DNA, the CDR3 is TGTGCCAGCAGGCTCCAGTGGTCCGAACGATCCTATGGCTACACCTTC. Its translation: CASRLQWSERSYGYTF.

V and J are TRBV27 and TRBJ2-7; TRBD1 aligns across 10 bases. V lost 5 bases to trimming and J lost 5 bases; unmatched junction nucleotides: 9. CDR1 and CDR2 from the germline V gene are MNHEY and SMNVEV (reference sequence). CDR3 length: 15 residues. CDR3 sequence (DNA): TGTGCCAGCAGTGCGAGACAGGGGGCGGTGGACGAGCAGTACTTC. Residues: CASSARQGAVDEQYF.

The rearrangement joins TRBV11-2 to TRBJ2-3, with TRBD2 as a possible D gene (6 bases). Between the trimmed V and J ends, which lost 1 base and 4 bases, there was a span of 21 bases. The germline gives CDR1 SGHAT, CDR2 FQNNGV. The CDR3 is made up of 18 amino acids. CDR3 loop: CASSLGWSWRDQSDTQYF. CDR3 sequence (DNA): TGTGCCAGCAGCTTAGGTTGGTCTTGGAGGGATCAGTCAGATACGCAGTATTTT.

This chain joins TRBV11-3 and TRBJ2-3, with 7 bases fitting TRBD2. This CDR3 is built from 17 residues. CDR1 is SGHNT, CDR2 YENEEA, per germline. The V and J ends lost 1 base and 4 bases, in that order; junction bases with no gene match: 11. The CDR3 DNA follows: TGTGCCAGCAGCTTAGTTTGGGGGGAGGGCCCGGCAGATACGCAGTATTTT. It specifies CASSLVWGEGPADTQYF. The full variable domain, rest sourced from reference TRBV11-3 and TRBJ2-3, is EAGVVQSPRYKIIEKKQPVAFWCNPISGHNTLYWYLQNLGQGPELLIRYENEEAVDDSQLPKDRFSAERLKGVDSTLKIQPAELGDSAVYLCASSLVWGEGPADTQYFGPGTRLTVL.

A few counts support this clone. The chain joins TRBV12-5 to TRBJ2-2; D is unresolved. The CDR3 has 13 residues. The germline gives CDR1 LGHNT, CDR2 FRNRAP. V was trimmed by 1 base and J by 6 bases, leaving 6 bases between them. The DNA for the CDR3 is TGTGCTAGTGGTTTGGCTGGGCCCGGGGAGCTGTTTTTT. Its protein is CASGLAGPGELFF.

The CDR3 DNA follows: TGTGCCAGCAGTTACTTGGGGAGCTCTGGGGCCAACGTCCTGACTTTC. Translated: CASSYLGSSGANVLTF. The chain couples TRBV6-5 to TRBJ2-6; perhaps TRBD2 as D (5 bases). The CDR3 sequence is 16 residues long. V was trimmed by 1 base and J by 0 bases, leaving 7 bases between them. Germline V CDR1 and CDR2: MNHEY, SVGAGI.

V is TRBV27 and J is TRBJ2-1; TRBD1 matches at 8 bases. The germline gives CDR1 MNHEY, CDR2 SMNVEV (reference sequence). This CDR3 is 15 amino acids long. V dropped 3 bases and J dropped 6; count of bases not matched to a gene: 7. The CDR3 here is CASSFPGQDGNEQFF. CDR3 in DNA: TGTGCCAGCAGTTTCCCGGGACAGGATGGCAATGAGCAGTTCTTC.

This clone was counted only a few times. This CDR3 is also generated by other DNA sequences in the sample. This chain uses TRBV19 with TRBJ2-1; TRBD2 agrees at 12 bases. CDR1 LNHDA and CDR2 SQIVND come from the germline V gene (reference sequence). With V trimmed by 6 bases and J by 3 bases, 3 bases remained unmatched. The CDR3 has 15 amino acids. The CDR3 is CASSRTSGDYNEQFF. The CDR3 DNA follows: TGTGCCAGTAGCAGGACTAGCGGGGACTACAATGAGCAGTTCTTC. The variable domain in full, completed from reference TRBV19 and TRBJ2-1, reads DGGITQSPKYLFRKEGQNVTLSCEQNLNHDAMYWYRQDPGQGLRLIYYSQIVNDFQKGDIAEGYSVSREKKESFPLTVTSAQKNPTAFYLCASSRTSGDYNEQFFGPGTRLTVL.

This clone was counted a single time. The chain is built from TRBV5-4 and TRBJ2-5; the D gene is possibly TRBD1 (5 bases). CDR3 length: 14 amino acids. V was trimmed by 4 bases and J by 4 bases, leaving 14 bases between them. CDR1 is SGHNT and CDR2 is YYREEE in the germline V gene (reference sequence). The CDR3 is CASSALTVGETQYF. CDR3 sequence (DNA): TGTGCCAGCAGCGCACTGACAGTTGGAGAGACCCAGTACTTC. The full variable domain, completed using reference TRBV5-4 and TRBJ2-5, is ETGVTQSPTHLIKTRGQQVTLRCSSQSGHNTVSWYQQALGQGPQFIFQYYREEENGRGNFPPRFSGLQFPNYSSELNVNALELDDSALYLCASSALTVGETQYFGPGTRLLVL.

This chain links TRBV18 with TRBJ1-5; a possible D gene is TRBD1 (6 bases). Trimming pared 2 bases from V and 0 bases from J, leaving 8 bases between. CDR1 and CDR2 from the germline V gene are KGHSH and LQKENI. This CDR3 comprises 15 residues. The CDR3 reads CASSPNRDSNQPQHF. CDR3 sequence (DNA): TGTGCCAGCTCACCAAACAGGGATAGCAATCAGCCCCAGCATTTT.

This clone has only a few counts. One junction end does not reproduce the germline sequence, and a read error may be involved. The chain combines TRBV5-1 with TRBJ2-7; 9 bases align to TRBD1. Germline V CDR1 and CDR2: SGHRS, YFSETQ. This CDR3 region has 14 residues. The CDR3 spells CASSLGQGPYEQYF. In nucleotides, the CDR3 is TGCGCCAGCAGTTTGGGACAGGGTCCCTACGAGCAGTACTTC.

V gene TRBV27 combines with J gene TRBJ2-3; 12 bases map to TRBD2. CDR3 size: 17 residues. Germline V gene sequence: CDR1 MNHEY, CDR2 SMNVEV (reference sequence). V gave up 2 bases and J gave up 5 bases; unmatched junction bases: 8. The CDR3 region is CASSLRLAGGWLDTQYF. The CDR3, as DNA: TGTGCCAGCAGTTTAAGGCTAGCGGGGGGGTGGCTAGATACGCAGTATTTT.

This chain uses TRBV4-1 with TRBJ1-3, with D maybe TRBD1 (6 bases). This CDR3 contains 15 residues. The germline CDR1 and CDR2 sequences are MGHRA and YSYEKL. Trimming removed 2 bases at V and 1 base at J, with 9 bases between. CDR3 DNA sequence: TGCGCCAGCAGCCAACCCGGACAGTCTGGAAACACCATATATTTT. This encodes CASSQPGQSGNTIYF.

To note about this clone: The CDR3 does not end in the conserved phenylalanine or tryptophan, so this is likely a read error. The limits of the CDR3 on the DNA are not certain, so only TCRdb's listed CDR3 is given. V usage is TRBV15 and J usage is TRBJ2-7; the table gives TRBD1 as D, unverified against the DNA. The CDR3 numbers 11 amino acids, ends counted. Per the germline V gene, CDR1 is LNHNV and CDR2 is YYDKDF (reference sequence). This chain's CDR3 is CATSSKGPDSC.

The J gene is TRBJ1-2, the V gene TRBV14, with 10 bases that match TRBD1. The germline gives CDR1 SGHDN, CDR2 FVKESK. The CDR3 extends over 14 amino acids. V was clipped by 4 bases and J by 5 bases; unmatched bases: 4. In DNA form, the CDR3 reads TGTGCCAGCAGCCCAAGGACAGGGGGATATGGCTACACCTTC. Encoded protein: CASSPRTGGYGYTF.

The chain couples TRBV5-4 to TRBJ2-7; 7 bases are a match to TRBD2. The CDR3 consists of 14 residues. V was pared by 2 bases and J by 5 bases, with 7 bases of the junction left unmatched. CDR1 and CDR2 (germline): SGHNT, YYREEE (reference sequence). The CDR3 loop reads CASSLGLVLDEQYF. The CDR3 region has the DNA TGTGCCAGCAGCTTAGGACTAGTCCTGGACGAGCAGTACTTC.

In nucleotides, the CDR3 is TGTGCCAGCAGCTTAGCGGGCAGGGAATTATCCTACGAGCAGTACTTC. Translation: CASSLAGRELSYEQYF. The rearrangement joins TRBV11-1 to TRBJ2-7; maybe TRBD1 (5 bases). From germline, CDR1 is SGHAT and CDR2 FQDESV (reference sequence). V lost 0 bases and J lost 1, with 13 bases in between. The CDR3 consists of 16 residues.

The V and J genes are TRBV15 and TRBJ2-7, with TRBD1 identical over 8 bases. The CDR3 loop spans 16 amino acids. The germline gives CDR1 LNHNV, CDR2 YYDKDF (reference sequence). Losses at the gene ends were 1 base for V and 3 bases for J; bases not matched to a gene: 8. The CDR3 protein is CATSRGVQGVDYEQYF. The CDR3 coding sequence is TGTGCCACCAGCAGAGGGGTACAGGGGGTAGACTACGAGCAGTACTTC.